These 15 T cell receptor beta chains share one sample of origin, sequenced in a study of cytomegalovirus exposure and HLA in healthy donors. Profiling relied on immunoSEQ multiplex PCR, and the TCRdb table lists in-frame clones only, not all of them. The sample lists some 200,000 clones; 80% to 90% were seen once. Source material: PBMCs. All receptors derive from a woman aged 30 to 39 in good health and CMV-seropositive.

This clone showed up just a few times. The V call is TRBV25-1, the J call TRBJ1-4; D remains ambiguous. There are 13 residues in the CDR3. The germline CDR1 and CDR2 sequences are MGHDK and SYGVNS. V was shortened by 3 bases and J by 8 bases, with 10 bases between the two germline ends. This CDR3 is CASSEIDGEKLFF. CDR3 nucleotides: TGTGCCAGCAGTGAGATCGACGGGGAAAAACTGTTTTTT.

The chain joins TRBV9 to TRBJ1-4, with D possibly matching TRBD1 (6 bases). This CDR3 has 14 residues. Germline values: CDR1 SGDLS, CDR2 YYNGEE. Trimming left V 2 bases short and J 8 bases short, with 13 bases between. The CDR3 DNA reads as TGTGCCAGCAGCGTCAGGGGCGAAGGGGAAAAACTGTTTTTT. It yields the protein CASSVRGEGEKLFF.

This CDR3 is CASSPGTEVSYEQYF. For the CDR3, the DNA is TGTGCCAGCAGCCCCGGGACAGAAGTCTCCTACGAGCAGTACTTC. The V and J genes are TRBV11-3 and TRBJ2-7, with TRBD1 matching 7 bases. Trimming cost V 5 bases and J 0 bases; bases outside gene matches: 7. Germline CDR1 reads SGHNT; CDR2 reads YENEEA. This CDR3 is 15 amino acids long.

The rearrangement uses TRBV2 and TRBJ2-1; TRBD2 matches at 13 bases. V lost 6 bases to trimming and J lost 10 bases; unmatched junction nucleotides: 6. The CDR3 extends over 14 amino acids. CDR1 and CDR2 from the germline V gene are SNHLY and FYNNEI. CDR3 DNA sequence: TGTGCCAGCAGAGAGACTAGCGGGAGGCGGGAGCAGTTCTTC. Its protein product is CASRETSGRREQFF. The variable domain in full, with the rest retrieved from reference TRBV2 and TRBJ2-1, is EPEVTQTPSHQVTQMGQEVILRCVPISNHLYFYWYRQILGQKVEFLVSFYNNEISEKSEIFDDQFSVERPDGSNFTLKIRSTKLEDSAMYFCASRETSGRREQFFGPGTRLTVL.

V is TRBV5-1 and J is TRBJ1-3, with 7 bases that match TRBD1. CDR3 length: 15 residues. Germline loops: CDR1 SGHRS, CDR2 YFSETQ. V lost 2 bases, J lost 4 bases, and 6 bases stayed unmatched. The CDR3 sequence: CASSLQGLGGNTIYF. As DNA, the CDR3 is TGCGCCAGCAGCTTACAGGGGCTGGGCGGAAACACCATATATTTT.

V and J are TRBV6-1 and TRBJ1-5; D is possibly TRBD1 (6 bases). Trimming took 4 bases from V and 5 from J, leaving 12 bases between them. The germline V gene has CDR1 MNHNS and CDR2 SASEGT. CDR3 size: 14 residues. The CDR3 nucleotides read TGTGCCAGCAGTGTGGGGGCCCCTCATCAGCCCCAGCATTTT. Its protein is CASSVGAPHQPQHF.

This clone showed up just once. The J gene is TRBJ2-6, the V gene TRBV27, with a tentative D call TRBD2 (5 bases). Trimming took 5 bases from V and 1 from J, leaving 15 bases between them. Germline V gene data show CDR1 as MNHEY and CDR2 as SMNVEV (reference sequence). This CDR3 spans 17 amino acids. CDR3 sequence: CASSKEGDLSGANVLTF. CDR3 DNA sequence: TGTGCCAGCAGTAAAGAGGGAGATCTGTCTGGGGCCAACGTCCTGACTTTC.

CDR3 residues: CASRTLPGSTDTQYF. The CDR3 coding sequence is TGCGCCAGCAGGACCTTACCGGGAAGCACAGATACGCAGTATTTT. This rearrangement joins TRBV5-1 to TRBJ2-3; D perhaps matches TRBD2 (5 bases). The germline gives CDR1 SGHRS, CDR2 YFSETQ. Trimming removed 5 bases at V and 0 bases at J, with 13 bases between. The CDR3 extends over 15 amino acids.

The V and J genes are TRBV25-1 and TRBJ1-2, with 7 bases that match TRBD1. The V segment lost 5 bases and the J segment 5 bases; nucleotides outside the gene matches: 11. Germline values: CDR1 MGHDK, CDR2 SYGVNS. The CDR3 runs 15 residues. CDR3 sequence: CASSLGTARWYGYTF. The CDR3, as DNA: TGTGCCAGCAGTTTAGGGACAGCTAGATGGTATGGCTACACCTTC.

The rearrangement joins TRBV5-1 to TRBJ1-2, with D possibly being TRBD1 (6 bases). Germline V gene data show CDR1 as SGHRS and CDR2 as YFSETQ. V lost 0 bases to trimming and J lost 8 bases, with 14 bases between them. The CDR3 runs to 14 residues. This CDR3 reads CASSLAGTFEGYTF. The CDR3 coding sequence is TGCGCCAGCAGCTTGGCTGGGACATTTGAAGGCTACACCTTC.

This chain uses TRBV29-1 with TRBJ1-2; D is possibly TRBD1 (6 bases). The germline V gene encodes CDR1 SQVTM and CDR2 ANQGSEA. Trimming took off 5 bases at V and 0 bases at J, with 16 bases between the two ends. The CDR3 totals 15 residues. The CDR3 protein is CSVILWDTTNYGYTF. The DNA of the CDR3 is TGCAGCGTTATATTATGGGACACAACTAACTATGGCTACACCTTC.

J is TRBJ2-7 and V is TRBV28, with 9 positions matching TRBD2. The CDR3 loop spans 12 amino acids. Germline V lookup: CDR1 MDHEN, CDR2 SYDVKM. Germline trimming cut 8 bases from V and 2 bases from J; bases unmatched to any gene: 1. CDR3 coding DNA: TGTGCCAGCGGGACTAGCCCCTACGAGCAGTACTTC. This gives the protein CASGTSPYEQYF.

The chain joins TRBV5-4 to TRBJ2-7, with D tentatively TRBD2 (7 bases). There are 14 residues in the CDR3. V dropped 7 bases and J dropped 3 bases, with 17 bases sitting between them. Germline values: CDR1 SGHNT, CDR2 YYREEE (reference sequence). DNA of the CDR3: TGTGCCAGCGGGAGGGACGCAGGGGACTACGAGCAGTACTTC. Translating it yields CASGRDAGDYEQYF.

The V and J genes are TRBV28 and TRBJ1-5; the match to TRBD1 covers 8 bases. Germline V gene sequence: CDR1 MDHEN, CDR2 SYDVKM. Trimming took 1 base from V and 0 from J; bases not matched to a gene: 14. The CDR3 runs 20 residues. CDR3 protein: CASSLFGAGGLQDSNQPQHF. CDR3 in DNA: TGTGCCAGCAGTTTATTCGGGGCAGGGGGCCTTCAGGATAGCAATCAGCCCCAGCATTTT. Full variable domain (outside the CDR3, taken from reference TRBV28 and TRBJ1-5): DVKVTQSSRYLVKRTGEKVFLECVQDMDHENMFWYRQDPGLGLRLIYFSYDVKMKEKGDIPEGYSVSREKKERFSLILESASTNQTSMYLCASSLFGAGGLQDSNQPQHFGDGTRLSIL.

The CDR3 spells CASSPPTGNHEQYF. CDR3 DNA sequence: TGTGCCAGCAGCCCACCGACAGGGAACCACGAGCAGTACTTC. The rearrangement uses TRBV9 and TRBJ2-7; TRBD1 matches 7 bases. The J segment lost 5 bases and the V segment lost 4 bases, leaving 9 bases of the junction unmatched. Germline assignment: CDR1 SGDLS and CDR2 YYNGEE. The CDR3 covers 14 residues.